This TCR beta chain was documented in a study of CD8+ T cells in alopecia areata. For the study at large: Twice a day, 5 to 10 mg of oral tofacitinib was administered to treated patients. Overall study findings and caveats: Between patients, shared TCR sequences were less clear than in mice. This was possibly due in part to HLA diversity in the patient population.

The germline V and J ends were trimmed by 3 bases and 5 bases, with 11 bases remaining between them. There are 12 residues in the CDR3. From germline, CDR1 is GTSNPN and CDR2 SVGIG (reference sequence). Details on this clone: Its specificity is unknown.

Treatment in this sample: oral pan-JAK inhibitor, 5-10 mg twice daily. Individuals with alopecia areata gave both lesional scalp punch biopsies and peripheral blood for collection. RNA was extracted and reverse transcribed into cDNA as the sequencing template. Measured with immunoSEQ multiplex PCR; TCRdb has only the in-frame clones, and not every one. Seen here are 190,000 or so clones, roughly 61% observed once, and the top ten hold roughly an eighth. Specimen: CD8+ T cells sorted from blood, collected at week 24, from a patient treated with tofacitinib. The rearrangement links TRBV30 to TRBJ2-7, with D perhaps TRBD1 or TRBD2 (5 bases each). This TCR came from a human donor with alopecia areata. The CDR3 DNA follows: TGTGCCTGGAGGGCGTGGGGACACGAGCAGTACTTC. This codes for CAWRAWGHEQYF.